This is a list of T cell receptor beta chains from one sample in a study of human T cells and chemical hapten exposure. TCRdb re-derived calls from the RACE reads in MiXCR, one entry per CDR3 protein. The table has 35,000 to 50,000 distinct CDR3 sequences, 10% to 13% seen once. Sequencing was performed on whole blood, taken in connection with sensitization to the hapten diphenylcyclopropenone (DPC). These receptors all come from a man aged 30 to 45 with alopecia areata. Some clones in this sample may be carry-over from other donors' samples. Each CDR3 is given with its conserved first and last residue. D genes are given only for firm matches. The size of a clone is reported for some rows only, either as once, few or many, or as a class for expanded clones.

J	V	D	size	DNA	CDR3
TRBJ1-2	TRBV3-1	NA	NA	TGTGCCAGCAGCCAACAAAACTATGGCTACACCTTC	CASSQQNYGYTF
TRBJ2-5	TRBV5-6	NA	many	TGTGCCAGCAGCTTAACCGGACGCACCAAAGAGACCCAGTACTTC	CASSLTGRTKETQYF
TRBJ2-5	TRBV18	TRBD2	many	TGTGCCAGCTCAGTCGCCCGGACTAGCGGAGAAGAGACCCAGTACTTC	CASSVARTSGEETQYF
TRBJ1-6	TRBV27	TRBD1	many	TGTGCCAGCAGTCTATCGGGACAGGACAGAAATTCACCCCTCCACTTT	CASSLSGQDRNSPLHF
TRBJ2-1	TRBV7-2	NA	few	TGTGCCAGCAGCTCGGGACCGCTGAATGAGCAGTTCTTC	CASSSGPLNEQFF
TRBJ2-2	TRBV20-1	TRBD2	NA	TGCAGTGCTAGTCCGCTAGCGGGAGGGGGCACCGGGGAGCTGTTTTTT	CSASPLAGGGTGELFF
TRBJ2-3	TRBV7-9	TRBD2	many	TGTGCCAGCAGCTTGGGACTAGCGGTCAGCACAGATACGCAGTATTTT	CASSLGLAVSTDTQYF
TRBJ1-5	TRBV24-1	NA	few	TGTGCCACCAGTGATTCAGGACGGAGTAGCAATCAGCCCCAGCATTTT	CATSDSGRSSNQPQHF
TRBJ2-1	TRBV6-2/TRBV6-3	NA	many	TGTGCCAGCAGTTACTCGACGGTGAGGAATGAGCAGTTCTTC	CASSYSTVRNEQFF
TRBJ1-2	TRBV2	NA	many	TGTGCCAGCAGTAGGGGAGGGGCCTATGGCTACACCTTC	CASSRGGAYGYTF
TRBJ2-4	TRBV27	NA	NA	TGTGCCAGCAGTTTATTAGGTCGGTTAGCCAAAAACATTCAGTACTTC	CASSLLGRLAKNIQYF
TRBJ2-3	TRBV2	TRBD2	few	TGTGCCAGCACCACCCTTGCTAGCGGGGCGGATACGCAGTATTTT	CASTTLASGADTQYF
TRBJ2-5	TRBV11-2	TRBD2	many	TGTGCCAGCAGCTTCGGGGGAGGGTCAAAAGAGACCCAGTACTTC	CASSFGGGSKETQYF
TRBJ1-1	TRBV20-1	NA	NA	TGCAGTGCTTCCATAGGGCAGTATTGCTTCTTT	CSASIGQYCFF
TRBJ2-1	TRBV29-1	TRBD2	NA	TGCAGCGTTGGTACTAGCGGGACTTACAATGAGCAGTTCTTC	CSVGTSGTYNEQFF
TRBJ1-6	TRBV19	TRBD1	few	TGTGCCAGTAGTTACCCGGGACAGGGTAATTCGCAGTCCCTCCACTTT	CASSYPGQGNSQSLHF
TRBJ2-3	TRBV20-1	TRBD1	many	TGCAGTGCTGGCAGGGGGAATACGCAGTATTTT	CSAGRGNTQYF
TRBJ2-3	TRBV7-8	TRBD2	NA	TGTGCCAGCAGCCCGGTTGTGGCTAGCGGGGGACACGATACGCAGTATTTT	CASSPVVASGGHDTQYF
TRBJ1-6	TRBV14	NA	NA	TGTGCCAGCAGCCAAGATGGGCAGGTCTATAATTCACCCCTCCACTTT	CASSQDGQVYNSPLHF
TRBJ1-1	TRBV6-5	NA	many	TGTGCCAGCAGTTACACGGGACAAGCAAACACTGAAGCTTTCTTT	CASSYTGQANTEAFF
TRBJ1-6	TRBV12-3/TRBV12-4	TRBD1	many	TGTGCCAGCAGGCAGGACAGGGGTTCACCCCTCCACTTT	CASRQDRGSPLHF
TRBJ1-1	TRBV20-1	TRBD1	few	TGCAGCTTGGGGGGGACAGGGTTGGGACCTGAAGCTTTCTTT	CSLGGTGLGPEAFF
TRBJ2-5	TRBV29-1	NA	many	TGCAGCGTAGACGGAGGAGAGACCCAGTACTTC	CSVDGGETQYF
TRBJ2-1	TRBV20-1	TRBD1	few	TGCAGTGCTAGCCAAATTGGGACAGGGGGACCCGTCAATGAGCAGTTCTTC	CSASQIGTGGPVNEQFF
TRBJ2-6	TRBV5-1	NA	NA	TGCGCCAGCAGCCCCCAACCACAAGGAGTCGGGGCCAACGTCCTGACTTTC	CASSPQPQGVGANVLTF
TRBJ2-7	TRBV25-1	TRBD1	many	TGTGCCAGCAGTGGGACAGGGTATCGCGAGCAGTACTTC	CASSGTGYREQYF
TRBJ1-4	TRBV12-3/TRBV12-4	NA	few	TGTGCCAGCAGTTTCAGTTCTTTCGGGGTGGCGGAAAAACTGTTTTTT	CASSFSSFGVAEKLFF
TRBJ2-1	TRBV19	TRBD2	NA	TGTGCCAGTAGTATAGTGGCTAGCGGGAGGAAGAATGAGCAGTTCTTC	CASSIVASGRKNEQFF
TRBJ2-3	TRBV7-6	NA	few	TGTGCCAGCGGGGGTTCCACCACAGATACGCAGTATTTT	CASGGSTTDTQYF
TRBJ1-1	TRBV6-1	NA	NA	TGTGCCAGCAGGATTCCACAGGGAACAACTGAAGCTTTCTTT	CASRIPQGTTEAFF
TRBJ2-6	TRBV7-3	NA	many	TGTGCCAGCAGCTTAACGTTCGCCGGGGCCAACGTCCTGACTTTC	CASSLTFAGANVLTF
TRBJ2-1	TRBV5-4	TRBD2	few	TGTGCCAGCAGCTTGACTAGCGGGACCTACAATGAGCAGTTCTTC	CASSLTSGTYNEQFF
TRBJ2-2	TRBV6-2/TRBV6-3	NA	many	TGTGCCAGCAGCCATGTCGACAGGCACACCGGGGAGCTGTTTTTT	CASSHVDRHTGELFF
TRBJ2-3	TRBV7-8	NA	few	TGTGCCAGCAGCTCCACGGGGCGAAGAGGTCCAGATACGCAGTATTTT	CASSSTGRRGPDTQYF
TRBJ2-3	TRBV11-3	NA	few	TGTGCCAGCAGCTCGGGACTCGGCACAGATACGCAGTATTTT	CASSSGLGTDTQYF
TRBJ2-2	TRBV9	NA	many	TGTGCCAGCAGCAAAGACGGATATACTCCGTCCGGGGAGCTGTTTTTT	CASSKDGYTPSGELFF
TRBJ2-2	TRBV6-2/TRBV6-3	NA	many	TGTGCCAGCAGTTACGGTGGCGGTGGCGGGGAGCTGTTTTTT	CASSYGGGGGELFF
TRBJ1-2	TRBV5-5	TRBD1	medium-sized	TGTGCCAGCAGCTTGAAGGGGGCGAACTTTAACTATGGCTACACCTTC	CASSLKGANFNYGYTF
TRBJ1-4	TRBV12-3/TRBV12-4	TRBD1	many	TGTGCCAGCACCGAGACAGGGACCTTAGAAAAACTGTTTTTT	CASTETGTLEKLFF
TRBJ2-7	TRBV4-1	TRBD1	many	TGCGCCAGCAGCCACGGCAGGGGGCAGTACGAGCAGTACTTC	CASSHGRGQYEQYF
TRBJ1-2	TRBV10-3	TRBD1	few	TGTGCCGCCGACAGGGGGACAGCTAACTATGGCTACACCTTC	CAADRGTANYGYTF
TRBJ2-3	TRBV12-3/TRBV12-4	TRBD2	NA	TGTGCCAGCAGCACCGGGACTAGCCCAGATACGCAGTATTTT	CASSTGTSPDTQYF
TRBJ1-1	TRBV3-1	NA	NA	TGTGTCAGCAGCCAAGAGGTCTATACTGAAGCTTTCTTT	CVSSQEVYTEAFF
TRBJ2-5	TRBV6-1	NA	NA	TGTGCCAGCAGACCATGGGGGGCCGGAGACCAAGAGACCCAGTACTTC	CASRPWGAGDQETQYF